These 21 T cell receptor beta chains originate from one sample sequenced in a study of T cells in tumors after PD-1 blockade. The method was immunoSEQ multiplex PCR; TCRdb's version includes in-frame clones alone and lacks a portion of them. The sample holds over 20,000 clones, over 80% seen once. The material was PBMCs, obtained after anti-PD-1 treatment. Every receptor here comes from a human donor with basal cell carcinoma.

The CDR3 loop reads CASSLANRDEQFF. As DNA, the CDR3 is TGTGCCAGCAGCTTAGCTAACAGGGATGAGCAGTTCTTC. V is TRBV7-9 and J is TRBJ2-1; the D gene is possibly TRBD1 (6 bases). Germline V gives CDR1 SEHNR, CDR2 FQNEAQ (reference sequence). This CDR3 spans 13 amino acids. The V gene lost 0 bases and the J gene lost 8 bases, with 8 bases spanning the gap.

The V and J genes are TRBV13 and TRBJ2-1; unclear D gene. The ends were cut back, 0 bases at V and 7 bases at J, with 10 bases in the middle. This CDR3 spans 14 amino acids. Germline V CDR1 and CDR2: PRHDT, FYEKMQ (reference sequence). This CDR3 is CASSLGYRVNEQFF. The DNA of the CDR3 is TGTGCCAGCAGCTTAGGCTATAGGGTGAATGAGCAGTTCTTC.

This clone has a single count. The chain employs TRBV30 and TRBJ2-3; weak D call: TRBD2 (7 bases). Germline values: CDR1 GTSNPN, CDR2 SVGIG (reference sequence). V lost 2 bases and J 6 bases, leaving 15 bases between the germline ends. CDR3 size: 14 residues. The CDR3 region has the DNA TGTGCCTGGAGTAGCTGGGGGGGCGTGGATACGCAGTATTTT. It encodes CAWSSWGGVDTQYF.

A single count supports this clone. The rearrangement joins TRBV29-1 to TRBJ2-6; D tentatively fits TRBD1 or TRBD2 (5 bases each). CDR3 size: 16 residues. The germline V gene has CDR1 SQVTM and CDR2 ANQGSEA. V gave up 6 bases and J gave up 0 bases, with 15 bases separating them. CDR3 DNA: TGCAGCGTCGCCCGGGACGTCGACTCTGGGGCCAACGTCCTGACTTTC. Protein: CSVARDVDSGANVLTF.

This clone was observed a single time. V and J are TRBV5-1 and TRBJ1-1; a possible D gene is TRBD1 (5 bases). V was trimmed by 0 bases and J by 5 bases, leaving 5 bases between them. Germline-derived CDR1 and CDR2 are SGHRS and YFSETQ. The CDR3 has 12 amino acids. This CDR3 reads CASSLEGTEAFF. In DNA form, the CDR3 reads TGCGCCAGCAGCTTGGAGGGGACTGAAGCTTTCTTT.

V gene TRBV5-1 combines with J gene TRBJ2-5; 9 nucleotides agree with TRBD1. The CDR3 runs to 16 residues. J was trimmed by 5 bases and V by 4 bases; bases with no gene match: 12. Germline values: CDR1 SGHRS, CDR2 YFSETQ. The CDR3 coding sequence is TGCGCCAGCAGCCGCTTACAGGGACAGGGTGGCGAGACCCAGTACTTC. Protein sequence: CASSRLQGQGGETQYF.

The J gene is TRBJ1-2, the V gene TRBV5-1; D ambiguous. The CDR3 runs 13 residues. Trimming took off 1 base at V and 5 bases at J, with 9 bases between the two ends. CDR1 SGHRS and CDR2 YFSETQ come from the germline V gene. The CDR3 protein is CASSLQLSYGYTF. CDR3 bases: TGCGCCAGCAGCTTGCAACTAAGTTATGGCTACACCTTC. The full variable domain, rest sourced from reference TRBV5-1 and TRBJ1-2, is KAGVTQTPRYLIKTRGQQVTLSCSPISGHRSVSWYQQTPGQGLQFLFEYFSETQRNKGNFPGRFSGRQFSNSRSEMNVSTLELGDSALYLCASSLQLSYGYTFGSGTRLTVV.

The chain uses TRBV5-1 and TRBJ2-1, with 7 bases matching TRBD1. The germline V gene has CDR1 SGHRS and CDR2 YFSETQ. The CDR3 consists of 15 residues. V dropped 3 bases and J dropped 5; count of bases not matched to a gene: 8. The CDR3 DNA reads as TGCGCCAGCAGCTCTATACAGGGGTTCAACAATGAGCAGTTCTTC. Translating it yields CASSSIQGFNNEQFF.

The chain carries TRBV5-1 and TRBJ1-1; no clear D gene. The CDR3 length is 15 residues. With 0 bases removed from V and 1 base from J, the gap between germline ends came to 10 bases. CDR1 is SGHRS and CDR2 is YFSETQ in the germline V gene. The CDR3 spells CASSLGRVGNTEAFF. Here the CDR3 DNA reads TGCGCCAGCAGCTTGGGAAGGGTGGGGAACACTGAAGCTTTCTTT.

The chain uses TRBV27 and TRBJ1-2; weak D call: TRBD1 (5 bases). CDR1 is MNHEY and CDR2 is SMNVEV in the germline V gene (reference sequence). This CDR3 is 14 amino acids long. V dropped 6 bases and J dropped 4 bases, with 15 bases sitting between them. The CDR3 protein is CASSGTGRGYGYTF. The CDR3, as DNA: TGTGCCAGCAGCGGGACGGGCCGAGGCTATGGCTACACCTTC.

This clone has only a few counts. The chain has TRBV5-5 and TRBJ2-1; TRBD1 or TRBD2 may be the D gene (6 bases each). The CDR3 covers 15 residues. Germline V CDR1 and CDR2: SGHKS, YYEKEE (reference sequence). Trimming took off 0 bases at V and 2 bases at J, with 9 bases between the two ends. CDR3 amino acids: CASSLAGAAYNEQFF. As DNA, the CDR3 is TGTGCCAGCAGCTTGGCGGGGGCCGCCTACAATGAGCAGTTCTTC.

This chain uses TRBV20-1 with TRBJ1-3; D is unclear. V was pared by 7 bases and J by 2 bases, with 6 bases between. This CDR3 is 11 amino acids long. The germline V gene has CDR1 DFQATT and CDR2 SNEGSKA (reference sequence). CDR3 loop: CSGATGNTIYF. The CDR3 nucleotides read TGCAGTGGGGCGACTGGAAACACCATATATTTT.

J is TRBJ1-6 and V is TRBV2; D not resolved. Germline V gene lookup returns CDR1 SNHLY and CDR2 FYNNEI. The CDR3 sequence is 10 residues long. The V and J ends lost 7 bases and 7 bases respectively, with 2 bases between them. The CDR3 DNA reads TGTGCCAGCAACAATTCACCCCTCCACTTT. Encoded protein: CASNNSPLHF.

This clone came up a few times. V usage is TRBV6-5 and J usage is TRBJ1-1; D uncertain. Per germline, CDR1 MNHEY and CDR2 SVGAGI. The V gene lost 5 bases and the J gene lost 1 base, with 11 bases spanning the gap. The CDR3 covers 14 residues. The CDR3 is CASSRSRGNTEAFF. Here the CDR3 DNA reads TGTGCCAGCAGTCGCTCTCGGGGGAACACTGAAGCTTTCTTT.

The V and J genes are TRBV4-1 and TRBJ1-1; D gene uncertain. Trimming stripped 2 bases from V and 7 bases from J, with 8 bases between. Germline V gene lookup returns CDR1 MGHRA and CDR2 YSYEKL. This CDR3 comprises 12 residues. This CDR3 reads CASSQLRDEAFF. As DNA, the CDR3 is TGCGCCAGCAGCCAACTTAGGGATGAAGCTTTCTTT.

The chain joins TRBV21-1 to TRBJ2-2; the D segment call TRBD2 is taken from the table without a DNA check. TRBV21-1 is a pseudogene locus. The CDR3 is 17 amino acids. The CDR3 sequence: CASSKGWVAGGPGELFF. The DNA of the CDR3 is TGTGCCAGCAGCAAAGGATGGGTAGCGGGGGGCCCCGGGGAGCTGTTTTTT.

The chain joins TRBV19 to TRBJ1-5; TRBD1 is a possible D gene (6 bases). The V and J ends lost 3 bases and 0 bases respectively, with 18 bases between them. This CDR3 has 18 amino acids. From germline, CDR1 is LNHDA and CDR2 SQIVND (reference sequence). CDR3 bases: TGTGCCAGTAGTATTAGGGGGGGTCTGCATAGTAGCAATCAGCCCCAGCATTTT. Translating gives CASSIRGGLHSSNQPQHF.

This chain connects TRBV18 to TRBJ1-5; TRBD1 matches at 10 bases. V shed 4 bases and J 2 bases; nucleotides not matched to a gene: 2. Germline V gene lookup returns CDR1 KGHSH and CDR2 LQKENI. This CDR3 comprises 15 residues. The CDR3 loop is CASSRGTGGNQPQHF. The CDR3 DNA sequence: TGTGCCAGCTCACGAGGGACAGGGGGCAATCAGCCCCAGCATTTT.

V is TRBV20-1 and J is TRBJ2-3; 10 bases are a match to TRBD1. CDR1 and CDR2 (germline): DFQATT, SNEGSKA (reference sequence). The CDR3 contains 13 residues. With V trimmed by 5 bases and J by 7 bases, 6 bases remained unmatched. This CDR3 is CSAGGDRGNTQYF. In DNA, the CDR3 is TGCAGTGCTGGTGGGGACAGGGGAAATACGCAGTATTTT.

V and J are TRBV2 and TRBJ2-3; D gene unclear. Looked up from germline, CDR1 is SNHLY and CDR2 is FYNNEI. The V end lost 5 bases, the J end lost 4 bases, and 13 bases lay between the germline ends. This CDR3 comprises 14 residues. The CDR3 is CASSPRLVADTQYF. DNA of the CDR3: TGTGCCAGCAGTCCGCGACTGGTGGCAGATACGCAGTATTTT.

This sequence joins TRBV14 and TRBJ2-3; D is ambiguous. Germline V gene sequence: CDR1 SGHDN, CDR2 FVKESK. V was trimmed by 1 base and J by 1 base, leaving 9 bases between them. CDR3 length equals 15 residues. The CDR3 bases are TGTGCCAGCAGCCAAGTGGGCTCGGGCACAGATACGCAGTATTTT. Translation gives CASSQVGSGTDTQYF.